The rows below give T cell receptor beta chains drawn from one sample of a study of blood T cell repertoires in COVID-19. TCRdb's table, derived via immunoSEQ multiplex PCR, lists solely in-frame clones and lacks some. Found here are about 250,000 clones, approximately 83% of them singletons; the top ten hold roughly 4.3%. Sequencing used PBMCs or T cells enriched from blood (not recorded which). The source is a young woman who had recovered from COVID-19. Each CDR3 is given without its conserved first and last residue.

J gene	CDR3 length	V gene	CDR3 protein
TRBJ1-1	14	TRBV7-8	ASSLQRTGGNTEAF
TRBJ2-7	13	TRBV28	ASRSDSPSSYEQY
TRBJ1-4	13	TRBV18	ASSLIPGTNEKLF
TRBJ2-3	13	TRBV10-2	ASTKLGSGTDTQY
TRBJ1-1	14	TRBV5-6	ASFKTGLVMNTEAF
TRBJ2-7	14	TRBV2	ASSEALGQGTYEQY
TRBJ2-7	14	TRBV14	ASSQDPEQGYYEQY
TRBJ2-7	13	TRBV5-4	ASSFRDRAGYEQY
TRBJ1-2	9	TRBV30	ACMSMDGYT
TRBJ1-1	9	TRBV20-1	SAYRVTEAF
TRBJ2-5	12	TRBV25-1	ASSDAGGQETQY
TRBJ2-7	11	TRBV10-2	ASSEGVGGQGR
TRBJ2-4	15	TRBV11-2	ASSSTTGYLAKNIQY
TRBJ1-2	13	TRBV5-1	ASSLTLTGRYGYT
TRBJ1-1	11	TRBV12-3/TRBV12-4	ASSLGHGTEAF
TRBJ2-3	11	TRBV30	ACQMDGAATQY
TRBJ1-1	9	TRBV28	ASSQNTEAF
TRBJ1-1	11	TRBV5-1	ASSLGMEVEAF
TRBJ1-2	10	TRBV29-1	SLYAADVGYT